In its sample, the clone carrying this T cell receptor beta chain was seen once. Its cognate antigen is unknown. The V end lost 0 bases, the J end lost 7 bases, and 10 bases lay between the germline ends. This CDR3 spans 14 amino acids. Germline V gene data show CDR1 as SGHTS and CDR2 as YDEGEE. This specimen comes from a study of shared clonotypes between healthy human individuals. Study as a whole: The cohort comprised a couple of women and a few men. Their ages spanned 18 to 49 years.

Naive CD8 cells were CD45RO-negative, positively selected for CCR7, excluding terminally differentiated effector memory CD45RA+ cells. Notes on the study in general: Shared clonotypes across all four donors exceeded non-shared ones in generation probability.

Genomic DNA belonging to each subset was distributed in equal measure over several immunoSEQ plates. Replicate sorted-subset PCRs were loaded with around 0.2 ug DNA, 31,000 or so T cell genomes. Some clones are missing from TCRdb's copy, which holds only in-frame ones; the method was immunoSEQ multiplex PCR. Altogether 2 million to 2.5 million clones are present, more than 85% being singletons, with the ten largest covering over 1.5%. The chain combines TRBV5-8 with TRBJ2-2; D gene ambiguous. The sequenced sample was naive CD8+ T cells from PBMCs. This receptor was obtained from a man between 18 and 29 years old in good health. Some clones in this sample may be carry-over from other donors' samples. Here the CDR3 DNA reads TGTGCCAGCAGCTTGGGGGTTACAGTCGGGGAGCTGTTTTTT. Its translation: CASSLGVTVGELFF.